A single sample gave rise to the 7 T cell receptor beta chains below, sequenced in a study of cytomegalovirus exposure and HLA in healthy donors. The PCR made use of 60 Vbeta and 13 Jbeta primers. Measured with immunoSEQ multiplex PCR; TCRdb has only the in-frame clones, and not every one. The table lists roughly 190,000 clones, about four fifths of them singletons. The specimen sequenced was PBMCs. These receptors all come from a female donor in good health and CMV-seronegative.

This clone has just a few counts. The chain combines TRBV7-9 with TRBJ2-5; the D gene is possibly TRBD2 (5 bases). The CDR3 is 12 amino acids. V was cut by 2 bases and J by 7 bases, with 8 bases left in between. The germline V gene has CDR1 SEHNR and CDR2 FQNEAQ (reference sequence). The CDR3 reads CASSLNEGTQYF. The CDR3 DNA reads TGTGCCAGCAGCTTAAACGAGGGGACCCAGTACTTC.

The chain has TRBV7-2 and TRBJ2-3; 7 bases fit TRBD2. The V segment lost 5 bases and the J segment 8 bases; nucleotides outside the gene matches: 16. The germline gives CDR1 SGHTA, CDR2 FQGNSA. CDR3 length equals 16 residues. CDR3 sequence reads: CASSPTSGTTFGTQYF. The CDR3 region has the DNA TGTGCCAGCAGCCCCACGTCCGGGACTACTTTTGGTACGCAGTATTTT.

The rearrangement joins TRBV4-3 to TRBJ1-1; 7 nucleotides align to TRBD1. Germline trimming cut 6 bases from V and 1 base from J; bases unmatched to any gene: 2. The CDR3 spans 13 residues. Germline CDR1 reads LGHNA; CDR2 reads YSLEER. CDR3 protein: CASSDRANTEAFF. The CDR3 nucleotides read TGCGCCAGCAGTGACAGGGCGAACACTGAAGCTTTCTTT.

V usage is TRBV6-5 and J usage is TRBJ2-7, with 8 bases aligning to TRBD2. Trimming cost V 0 bases and J 5 bases; bases outside gene matches: 6. The germline CDR1 and CDR2 sequences are MNHEY and SVGAGI. The CDR3 spans 15 residues. This CDR3 is CASSYSSSGIHEQYF. For the CDR3, the DNA is TGTGCCAGCAGTTACTCGAGTAGCGGGATCCACGAGCAGTACTTC.

The rearrangement uses TRBV2 and TRBJ1-4, with TRBD1 as a possible D gene (6 bases). Germline V gives CDR1 SNHLY, CDR2 FYNNEI. The CDR3 consists of 14 residues. With 6 bases removed from V and 8 bases from J, the gap between germline ends came to 16 bases. The CDR3 here is CASRLDSLGEKLFF. The CDR3 nucleotides are TGTGCCAGCAGGCTGGACAGCTTGGGGGAAAAACTGTTTTTT.

V usage is TRBV29-1 and J usage is TRBJ1-2; perhaps TRBD1 as D (5 bases). The V gene's germline CDR1 is SQVTM and CDR2 ANQGSEA. CDR3 length equals 13 residues. V lost 7 bases and J lost 2, with 14 bases in between. CDR3 DNA sequence: TGCAGCGCTGGGGGGGGTCTAAACTATGGCTACACCTTC. It codes for CSAGGGLNYGYTF.

The chain combines TRBV19 with TRBJ2-1; tentatively, D is TRBD2 (6 bases). The CDR3 totals 16 residues. Germline V gene data show CDR1 as LNHDA and CDR2 as SQIVND (reference sequence). V dropped 6 bases and J dropped 0 bases, with 15 bases sitting between them. Here the CDR3 reads CASSSTRKSSYNEQFF. The CDR3, as DNA: TGTGCCAGTAGCTCGACTAGAAAGAGCTCCTACAATGAGCAGTTCTTC.